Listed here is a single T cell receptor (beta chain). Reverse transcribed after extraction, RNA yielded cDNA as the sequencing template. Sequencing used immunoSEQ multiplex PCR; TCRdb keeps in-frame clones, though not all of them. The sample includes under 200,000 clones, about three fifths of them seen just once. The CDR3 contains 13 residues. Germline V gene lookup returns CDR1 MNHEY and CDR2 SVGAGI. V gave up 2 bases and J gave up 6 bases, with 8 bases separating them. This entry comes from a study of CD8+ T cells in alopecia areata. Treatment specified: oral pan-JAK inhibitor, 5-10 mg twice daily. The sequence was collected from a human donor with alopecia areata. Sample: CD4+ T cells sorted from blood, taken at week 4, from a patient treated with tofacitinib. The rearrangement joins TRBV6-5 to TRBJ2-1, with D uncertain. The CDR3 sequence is CASSYVLSNEQFF. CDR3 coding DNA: TGTGCCAGCAGTTACGTTTTGTCCAATGAGCAGTTCTTC.